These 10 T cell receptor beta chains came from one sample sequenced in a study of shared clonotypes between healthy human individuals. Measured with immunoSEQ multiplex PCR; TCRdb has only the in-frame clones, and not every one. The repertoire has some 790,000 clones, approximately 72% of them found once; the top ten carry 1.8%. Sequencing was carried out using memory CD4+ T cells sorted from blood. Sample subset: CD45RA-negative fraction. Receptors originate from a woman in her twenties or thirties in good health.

CDR3 region: CASSAKGELFF. In DNA form, the CDR3 reads TGTGCCAGCAGTGCTAAAGGAGAGCTGTTTTTT. The genes are TRBV28 and TRBJ2-2; no definite D call. With 5 bases removed from V and 11 bases from J, the gap between germline ends came to 9 bases. Per germline, CDR1 MDHEN and CDR2 SYDVKM. CDR3 length: 11 amino acids.

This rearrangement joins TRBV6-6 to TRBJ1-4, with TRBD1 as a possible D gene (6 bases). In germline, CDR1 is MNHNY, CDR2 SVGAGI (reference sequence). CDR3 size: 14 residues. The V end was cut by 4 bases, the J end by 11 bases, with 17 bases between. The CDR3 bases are TGTGCCAGCAGTTCCAATGACAGGTCCGGGAAACTGTTTTTT. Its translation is CASSSNDRSGKLFF.

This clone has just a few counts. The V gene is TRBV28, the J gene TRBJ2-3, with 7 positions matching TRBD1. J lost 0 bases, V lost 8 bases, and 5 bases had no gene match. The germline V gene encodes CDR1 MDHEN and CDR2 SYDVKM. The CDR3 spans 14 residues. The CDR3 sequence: CASGLQGSTDTQYF. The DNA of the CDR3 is TGTGCCAGCGGTCTACAGGGGAGCACAGATACGCAGTATTTT.

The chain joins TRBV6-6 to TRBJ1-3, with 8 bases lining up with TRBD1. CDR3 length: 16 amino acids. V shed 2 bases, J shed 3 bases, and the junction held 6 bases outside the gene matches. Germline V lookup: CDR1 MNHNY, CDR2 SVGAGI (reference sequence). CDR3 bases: TGTGCCAGCAGTTACGAAATGACAGGGGATGGAAACACCATATATTTT. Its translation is CASSYEMTGDGNTIYF.

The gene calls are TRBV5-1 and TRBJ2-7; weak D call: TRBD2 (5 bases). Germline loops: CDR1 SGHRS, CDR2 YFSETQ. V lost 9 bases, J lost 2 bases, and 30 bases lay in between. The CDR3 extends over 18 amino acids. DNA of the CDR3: TGCGCCAATCTTCCTAGCCCTGGTTTTGGTGGAACCCCCTACGAGCAGTACTTC. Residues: CANLPSPGFGGTPYEQYF.

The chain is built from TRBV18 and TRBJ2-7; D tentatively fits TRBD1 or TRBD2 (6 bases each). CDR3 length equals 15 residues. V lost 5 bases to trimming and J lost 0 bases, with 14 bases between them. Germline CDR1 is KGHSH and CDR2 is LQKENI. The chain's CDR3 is CASSGGLTGSYEQYF. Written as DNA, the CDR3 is TGTGCCAGCTCAGGAGGGTTGACAGGCTCCTACGAGCAGTACTTC.

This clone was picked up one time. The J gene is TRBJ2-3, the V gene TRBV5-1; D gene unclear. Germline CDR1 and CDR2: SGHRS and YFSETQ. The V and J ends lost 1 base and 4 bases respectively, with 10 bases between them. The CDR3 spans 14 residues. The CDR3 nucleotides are TGCGCCAGCAGCTTGAATCGGGCTTCAGATACGCAGTATTTT. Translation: CASSLNRASDTQYF.

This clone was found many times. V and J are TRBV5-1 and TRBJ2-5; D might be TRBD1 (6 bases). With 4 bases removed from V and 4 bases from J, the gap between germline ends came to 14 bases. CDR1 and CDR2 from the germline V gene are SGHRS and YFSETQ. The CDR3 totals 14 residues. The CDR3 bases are TGCGCCAGCAGCCGAGGGGGTCCCCGAGAGACCCAGTACTTC. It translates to CASSRGGPRETQYF.

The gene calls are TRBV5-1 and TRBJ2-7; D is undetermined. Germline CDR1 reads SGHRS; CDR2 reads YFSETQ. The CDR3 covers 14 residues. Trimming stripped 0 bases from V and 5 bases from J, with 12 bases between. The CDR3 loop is CASSLATLGHEQYF. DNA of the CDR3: TGCGCCAGCAGCTTGGCCACACTCGGGCACGAGCAGTACTTC.

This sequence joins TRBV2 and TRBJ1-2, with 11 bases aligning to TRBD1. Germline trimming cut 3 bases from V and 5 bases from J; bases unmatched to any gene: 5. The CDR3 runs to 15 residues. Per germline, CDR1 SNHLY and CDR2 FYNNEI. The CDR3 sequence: CASSERTGGDYGYTF. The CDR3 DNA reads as TGTGCCAGCAGTGAGAGGACAGGGGGCGATTATGGCTACACCTTC. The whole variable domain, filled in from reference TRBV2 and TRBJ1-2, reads EPEVTQTPSHQVTQMGQEVILRCVPISNHLYFYWYRQILGQKVEFLVSFYNNEISEKSEIFDDQFSVERPDGSNFTLKIRSTKLEDSAMYFCASSERTGGDYGYTFGSGTRLTVV.